The T cell receptor (beta chain) described here comes from a study of T cell responses to AZD1222 COVID-19 vaccine. Study findings and constraints: Just a handful of people given AZD1222 tested seropositive at baseline. Donors were largely white British and mainly female; clonal diversity was possibly underestimated.

Analysis merged second doses at about 4 or about 12 weeks. The V and J ends lost 2 bases and 0 bases respectively, with 12 bases between them. The CDR3 is 16 residues long. In germline, CDR1 is SGHKS, CDR2 YYEKEE (reference sequence). Clones were sequenced by immunoSEQ multiplex PCR, and TCRdb holds only the in-frame ones, with some missing. The data contain nearly 110,000 clones, about 89% of them singletons. This clone was seen a single time. Its specificity is not known. The specimen was peripheral blood, collected 28 days after the second AZD1222 dose. The chain is built from TRBV5-5 and TRBJ1-3; no definite D call. This receptor was taken from an adult who received the AZD1222 COVID-19 vaccine. Written as DNA, the CDR3 is TGTGCCAGCAGCTTTGTGTGGGGAAGCTCTGGAAACACCATATATTTT. Encoded protein: CASSFVWGSSGNTIYF.